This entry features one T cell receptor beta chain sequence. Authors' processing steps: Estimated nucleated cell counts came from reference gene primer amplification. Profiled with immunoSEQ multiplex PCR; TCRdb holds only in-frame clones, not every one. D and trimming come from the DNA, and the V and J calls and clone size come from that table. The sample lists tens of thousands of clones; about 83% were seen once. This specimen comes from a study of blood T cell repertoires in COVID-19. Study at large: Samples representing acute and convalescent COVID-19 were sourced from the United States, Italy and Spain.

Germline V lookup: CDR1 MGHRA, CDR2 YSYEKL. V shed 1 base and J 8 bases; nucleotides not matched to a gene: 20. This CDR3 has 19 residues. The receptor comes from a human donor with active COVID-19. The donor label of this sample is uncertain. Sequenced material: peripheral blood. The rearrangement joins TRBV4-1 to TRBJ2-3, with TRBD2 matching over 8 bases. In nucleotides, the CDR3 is TGCGCCAGCAGCCAAGGTCCCCAGGGTTGGAGCGGGAGTGATCCTACGCAGTATTTT. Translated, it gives CASSQGPQGWSGSDPTQYF.